This record covers a single T cell receptor beta chain. Its cognate antigen is unknown. Cells were CD45RO-negative CD62L-positive naive CD4 T cells sorted from PBMCs. With 5 bases clipped from V and 5 bases from J, the junction kept 9 bases outside the gene matches. This CDR3 comprises 15 residues. Germline loops: CDR1 LNHDA, CDR2 SQIVND (reference sequence). This entry comes from a study of human versus mouse CDR3 diversity and MHC coevolution. General study points: Clonal inequality was lowest in most of the three human donors.

The assay was immunoSEQ multiplex PCR, and TCRdb's table has in-frame clones only and misses some. The sample has about 73,000 clones; about 90% are singletons. Sequencing input: naive CD4+ T cells from blood. Subset denoted: CD45RO-negative CD62L-positive naive CD4 T cells. The clonotype comes from a person aged 30-69 years in good health. This chain connects TRBV19 to TRBJ2-4, with TRBD2 matching 7 bases. CDR3 loop: CASSSSGGGQNIQYF. In nucleotides, the CDR3 is TGTGCCAGTAGTTCCTCGGGGGGTGGCCAAAACATTCAGTACTTC. The variable domain in full, with the rest retrieved from reference TRBV19 and TRBJ2-4, is DGGITQSPKYLFRKEGQNVTLSCEQNLNHDAMYWYRQDPGQGLRLIYYSQIVNDFQKGDIAEGYSVSREKKESFPLTVTSAQKNPTAFYLCASSSSGGGQNIQYFGAGTRLSVL.